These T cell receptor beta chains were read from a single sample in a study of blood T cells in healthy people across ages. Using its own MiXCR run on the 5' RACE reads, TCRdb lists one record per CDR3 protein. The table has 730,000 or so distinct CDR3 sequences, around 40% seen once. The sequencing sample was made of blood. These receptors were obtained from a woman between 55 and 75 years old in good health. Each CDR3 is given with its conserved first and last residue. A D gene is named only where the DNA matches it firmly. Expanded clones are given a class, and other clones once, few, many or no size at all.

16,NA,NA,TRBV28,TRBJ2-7,TGTGTCAGCAGTCGCCCTGGGGGGGCGCTTTCCTACGAGCAGTACTTC,CVSSRPGGALSYEQYF
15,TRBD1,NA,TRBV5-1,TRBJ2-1,TGCGCCAGCATGGTGACAGGGGAAGGGTACAATGAGCAGTTCTTC,CASMVTGEGYNEQFF
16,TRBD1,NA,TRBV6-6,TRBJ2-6,TGTGCCGGCACCGCCGACAGGGTAGTTGGGGCCAACGTCCTGACTTTC,CAGTADRVVGANVLTF
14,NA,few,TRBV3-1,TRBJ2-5,TGTGCCAGCAGCCCTTCGGGGATACAAGAGACCCAGTACTTC,CASSPSGIQETQYF
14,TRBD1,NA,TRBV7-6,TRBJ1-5,TGTGCCAGCAGCCCCAATACAGGGGATCAGCCCCAGCATTTT,CASSPNTGDQPQHF
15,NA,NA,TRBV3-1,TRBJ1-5,TGTGCCAGCAGCCAAGATTTGGGGTTCGATCAGCCCCAGCATTTT,CASSQDLGFDQPQHF
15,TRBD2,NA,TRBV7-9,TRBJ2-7,TGTGCCAGCAGCCTTGAGAGCGGGGCCGGGGACGAGCAGTACTTC,CASSLESGAGDEQYF
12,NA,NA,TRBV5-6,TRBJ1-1,TGTGCCAGCAGCTGGGGGAGTACTGAAGCTTTCTTT,CASSWGSTEAFF
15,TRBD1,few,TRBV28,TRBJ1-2,TGTGCCAGCAGTTCCGGGACAGGGCCGGAGGAGGGCTACACCTTC,CASSSGTGPEEGYTF
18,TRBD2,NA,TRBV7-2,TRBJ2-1,TGTGCCAGCAGCTTAATTTCAGGGACTAGCGGCCCCTACAATGAGCAGTTCTTC,CASSLISGTSGPYNEQFF
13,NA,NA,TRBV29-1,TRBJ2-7,TGCAGCGTTAGGGGACACGGGACTTACGAGCAGTACTTC,CSVRGHGTYEQYF
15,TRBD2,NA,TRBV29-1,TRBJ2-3,TGCAGCGTTAACGGAAAAGCGGGGGGAACAGATACGCAGTATTTT,CSVNGKAGGTDTQYF
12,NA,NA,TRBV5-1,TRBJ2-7,TGCGCCAGCAGCACAGGTCGGAACGAGCAGTACTTC,CASSTGRNEQYF
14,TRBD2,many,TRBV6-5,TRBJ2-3,TGTGCCAGCAGGGACGGACTAGCCACAGATACGCAGTATTTT,CASRDGLATDTQYF
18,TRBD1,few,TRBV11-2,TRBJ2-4,TGTGCCAGCAGTTTGGGACAGGGTGGGGATTTAGCCAAAAACATTCAGTACTTC,CASSLGQGGDLAKNIQYF
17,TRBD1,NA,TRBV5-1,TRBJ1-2,TGCGCCAGCAGCCAGGGGGCTCCCGGCGGGGCCCACTATGGCTACACCTTC,CASSQGAPGGAHYGYTF
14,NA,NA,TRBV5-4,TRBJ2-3,TGTGCCAGCAGCCTCAATCGGGGGCCAGATACGCAGTATTTT,CASSLNRGPDTQYF
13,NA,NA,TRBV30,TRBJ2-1,TGTGCCTGGAGTGTGGCCCTCTACAATGAGCAGTTCTTC,CAWSVALYNEQFF